The sequence of this T cell receptor beta chain was determined in a study of graft-versus-host responses after intestinal transplantation (dated by TCRdb to the early 2020s). Describing the broader study: The transplants that recipients received were multivisceral, liver-intestinal, or isolated intestinal. Every recipient was given anti-thymocyte globulin induction, then maintenance tacrolimus and steroids for around three years. To identify alloreactive clones, pre-transplant mixed lymphocyte reaction products were sequenced and compared with unstimulated pre-transplant donor and recipient T cells. After intestinal transplantation, graft-versus-host and host-versus-graft alloreactive T cell clones in the graft, circulation and bone marrow were tracked using bulk TCR-beta CDR3 sequencing. A peak of at least 4% donor T cells among recipient peripheral blood mononuclear cells was the definition used for donor T cell macrochimerism. Rather than being sequenced by the commercial service, samples from a few later patients were sequenced in-house on an Illumina MiSeq and processed with MiXCR. Of the 20 to 25 intestinal transplant recipients enrolled in the cohort, one of whom was a retransplant, a few patients without pretransplant specimens were excluded.

Library preparation employed the immunoSEQ multiplex PCR assay. In most patients, genomic DNA was isolated using the Qiagen DNeasy Blood and Tissue Kit and sent frozen to Adaptive Biotechnologies for TCR sequencing. Adaptive Biotechnologies carried out high-throughput TCR-beta CDR3 sequencing of genomic DNA for most patients. The paper's processing steps were these. Adaptive's ImmunoSEQ software supplied the TCR sequencing data for around 19 patients, while MiXCR and VDJtools were used to process a few other patients. To correct CD4 versus CD8 sorting errors, any sequence found in both subsets at a frequency ratio below 5:1 was removed. Because the origin of CDR3 nucleotide sequences shared between donor and recipient could not be assigned, those sequences were removed. To count as alloreactive, a clone needed at least 2-fold expansion over unstimulated cells and a minimum CFSE-low frequency of 0.002% (template counts) or 0.001% (read counts). Clones were considered mappable if detected in sequenced pre-transplant spleen, lymph node, or MLR CFSE-low populations of the donor or recipient. Cumulative frequency of alloreactive clones was calculated as a percentage of all sequences weighted by copy number. Sourced from immuneACCESS, this table was stored by TCRdb with only in-frame sequences that have V and J called. A share of the clones is absent; for the studies checked, an unresolved V gene accounts for under half, and the remainder has no known explanation. From that table come the V and J calls and clone size; the DNA was used to work out D and trimming. Present in this sample are around 14,000 clones, approximately 30% of which were seen just once. Roughly 2% of the sample is taken by the ten largest.

From the cysteine up to the phenylalanine, the CDR3 has a length of 18 residues. This entry keeps only the CDR3 DNA: 54 bases, framed from base 1. This clone has a handful of counts. No much larger clone is present one base from it, and per-base qualities are unavailable. The time point label of this sample denotes: cells obtained before transplantation from donor or recipient. Mixed lymphocyte reactions plated approximately 200,000 CFSE-labeled pre-transplant responders with approximately 200,000 irradiated violet-dye-labeled stimulators and were cultured for more than five days. Proliferating CD3+CD4+CFSE-low and CD3+CD8+CFSE-low responder cells were FACS-sorted on a BD Influx sorter after the mixed lymphocyte reaction. The research as a whole found: GvH clones turned up in recipient bone marrow, with some appearing earlier in ileal mucosa or blood, a pattern consistent with an intestinal mucosal origin. High GvH to HvG T cell clonal ratios were observed in the allografts of patients with donor T cell macrochimerism. Peak levels of circulating GvH clones were associated with declines in HvG clones early after transplant. Conclusions were limited by the relatively low number and heterogeneity of intestinal transplant patients.

The sequence joins TRBV21-1 to TRBJ2-3; TRBD2 is taken as the D call from the table, unchecked against the DNA. TRBV21-1 is recorded as a pseudogene. The clonotype comes from a human patient who received an intestinal transplant. The sample was alloreactive CD8+ T cells from a mixed lymphocyte reaction culture, taken before intestinal transplant. The cell subset or site label for this specimen denotes: CFSE-low proliferating T cells sorted from approximately 6-day pre-transplant mixed lymphocyte reaction (GvH or HvG direction). The DNA is as follows: TGTGCCAGCAGCAAAGGGAGGGACCGCCAGGCCTCCACAGATACGCAGTATTTT. Its protein is CASSKGRDRQASTDTQYF.